Sequencing of this T cell receptor (beta chain) was carried out in a study of control samples from healthy donors and cancer patients. TCRdb's table, derived via immunoSEQ multiplex PCR, lists solely in-frame clones and lacks some. Of 100,000 or so clones listed, around 92% are singletons. This clone was seen once. V dropped 2 bases and J dropped 5; count of bases not matched to a gene: 5. This CDR3 comprises 15 residues. Germline assignment: CDR1 SGHNT and CDR2 YYREEE (reference sequence). Sequencing was done on a sample of blood. The sequence was collected from a young woman in good health. V gene TRBV5-4 combines with J gene TRBJ2-1, with 9 positions matching TRBD2. CDR3 bases: TGTGCCAGCAGCTTCGGACTAGCGAGCGACAATGAGCAGTTCTTC. Amino acid sequence: CASSFGLASDNEQFF.